This is a list of T cell receptor beta chains from one sample in a study of tumor-infiltrating lymphocytes in localized non-small cell lung cancer. Sequenced by immunoSEQ multiplex PCR; TCRdb stores in-frame clones only, minus some. Of tens of thousands of clones in the sample, under 75% were seen once. The sequencing input was lung tumor tissue. These TCRs come from a human donor with non-small cell lung cancer. CDR3s include the opening cysteine and the closing phenylalanine or tryptophan. D genes are given only for firm matches. Clone size appears in some rows only: once, few, many, or a class for an expanded clone.

clone_size: -
v_call: TRBV2
d_call: -
cdr3_length: 12
j_call: TRBJ2-7
cdr3_aa: CASSEAMRMQYF
cdr3_nt: TGTGCCAGCAGTGAAGCCATGAGGATGCAGTACTTC

clone_size: -
v_call: TRBV5-5
d_call: TRBD2
cdr3_length: 17
j_call: TRBJ2-6
cdr3_aa: CASSSSGTSSGANVLTF
cdr3_nt: TGTGCCAGCAGCTCTAGCGGGACGAGCTCTGGGGCCAACGTCCTGACTTTC

clone_size: -
v_call: TRBV6-1
d_call: -
cdr3_length: 15
j_call: TRBJ2-1
cdr3_aa: CASQTGTGSYNEQFF
cdr3_nt: TGTGCCAGCCAGACAGGAACCGGCTCCTACAATGAGCAGTTCTTC

clone_size: -
v_call: TRBV5-1
d_call: -
cdr3_length: 14
j_call: TRBJ2-7
cdr3_aa: CASSLIGSNRGQYF
cdr3_nt: TGCGCCAGCAGCTTAATCGGGTCCAACCGAGGGCAGTACTTC

clone_size: -
v_call: TRBV5-3
d_call: TRBD2
cdr3_length: 16
j_call: TRBJ2-3
cdr3_aa: CARSSILAGGTDTQYF
cdr3_nt: TGTGCCAGAAGTTCGATTCTAGCGGGGGGGACAGATACGCAGTATTTT

clone_size: -
v_call: TRBV11-2
d_call: -
cdr3_length: 13
j_call: TRBJ2-1
cdr3_aa: CASSYREANEQFF
cdr3_nt: TGTGCCAGCAGCTACAGGGAGGCAAATGAGCAGTTCTTC

clone_size: few
v_call: TRBV5-1
d_call: -
cdr3_length: 15
j_call: TRBJ1-2
cdr3_aa: CASSSLGGLGYGYTF
cdr3_nt: TGCGCCAGCAGCTCCCTGGGGGGCCTTGGCTATGGCTACACCTTC

clone_size: -
v_call: TRBV6-1
d_call: -
cdr3_length: 13
j_call: TRBJ2-1
cdr3_aa: CASSIGGQGEQFF
cdr3_nt: TGTGCCAGCAGTATCGGGGGGCAGGGTGAGCAGTTCTTC

clone_size: -
v_call: TRBV28
d_call: -
cdr3_length: 13
j_call: TRBJ2-7
cdr3_aa: CASLTQRTYEQYF
cdr3_nt: TGTGCCAGCCTGACACAGCGAACCTACGAGCAGTACTTC

clone_size: -
v_call: TRBV5-1
d_call: -
cdr3_length: 15
j_call: TRBJ1-4
cdr3_aa: CASSLVGSGNEKLFF
cdr3_nt: TGCGCCAGCAGCTTGGTAGGCAGCGGTAATGAAAAACTGTTTTTT

clone_size: -
v_call: TRBV5-1
d_call: -
cdr3_length: 18
j_call: TRBJ2-7
cdr3_aa: CASSSMVAGGLSSYEQYF
cdr3_nt: TGCGCCAGCAGCTCCATGGTGGCTGGGGGGCTTAGCTCCTACGAGCAGTACTTC

clone_size: -
v_call: TRBV7-8
d_call: TRBD2
cdr3_length: 17
j_call: TRBJ2-7
cdr3_aa: CASSLERGLAGSYEQYF
cdr3_nt: TGTGCCAGCAGCTTAGAGCGGGGACTAGCGGGCTCCTACGAGCAGTACTTC

clone_size: -
v_call: TRBV11-2
d_call: -
cdr3_length: 14
j_call: TRBJ1-4
cdr3_aa: CASSGDVDSEKLFF
cdr3_nt: TGTGCCAGCAGCGGGGACGTTGATTCGGAAAAACTGTTTTTT

clone_size: -
v_call: TRBV11-2
d_call: -
cdr3_length: 14
j_call: TRBJ2-3
cdr3_aa: CASSLVTHTDTQYF
cdr3_nt: TGTGCCAGCAGCTTGGTTACCCACACAGATACGCAGTATTTT

clone_size: -
v_call: TRBV7-9
d_call: TRBD1
cdr3_length: 16
j_call: TRBJ2-7
cdr3_aa: CASSLVSGTGVGEQYF
cdr3_nt: TGTGCCAGCAGCTTAGTTTCTGGGACAGGGGTCGGCGAGCAGTACTTC

clone_size: -
v_call: TRBV5-4
d_call: -
cdr3_length: 15
j_call: TRBJ1-1
cdr3_aa: CASSSSGTPNTEAFF
cdr3_nt: TGTGCCAGCAGCTCATCCGGGACACCCAACACTGAAGCTTTCTTT

clone_size: -
v_call: TRBV9
d_call: -
cdr3_length: 14
j_call: TRBJ1-1
cdr3_aa: CASSVAGGGTEAFF
cdr3_nt: TGTGCCAGCAGCGTAGCTGGGGGGGGGACTGAAGCTTTCTTT

clone_size: -
v_call: TRBV7-2
d_call: -
cdr3_length: 15
j_call: TRBJ1-1
cdr3_aa: CASSLNGGMNTEAFF
cdr3_nt: TGTGCCAGCAGCTTAAATGGGGGGATGAACACTGAAGCTTTCTTT

clone_size: -
v_call: TRBV5-6
d_call: -
cdr3_length: 14
j_call: TRBJ1-2
cdr3_aa: CASSPAGGNYGYTF
cdr3_nt: TGTGCCAGCAGCCCGGCCGGGGGAAACTATGGCTACACCTTC

clone_size: -
v_call: TRBV6-1
d_call: -
cdr3_length: 14
j_call: TRBJ1-2
cdr3_aa: CASRHLTVDYGYTF
cdr3_nt: TGTGCCAGCAGGCACTTAACAGTGGACTATGGCTACACCTTC

clone_size: -
v_call: TRBV6-5
d_call: TRBD2
cdr3_length: 14
j_call: TRBJ2-7
cdr3_aa: CASKNGLADYEQYF
cdr3_nt: TGTGCCAGCAAGAACGGACTAGCGGATTACGAGCAGTACTTC

clone_size: -
v_call: TRBV7-2
d_call: TRBD1
cdr3_length: 15
j_call: TRBJ1-1
cdr3_aa: CASSRTGTGGTEAFF
cdr3_nt: TGTGCCAGCAGCAGAACCGGGACAGGGGGCACTGAAGCTTTCTTT

clone_size: once
v_call: TRBV14
d_call: -
cdr3_length: 13
j_call: TRBJ2-7
cdr3_aa: CASSQDLGHEQYF
cdr3_nt: TGTGCCAGCAGCCAAGATCTCGGGCACGAGCAGTACTTC

clone_size: once
v_call: TRBV2
d_call: -
cdr3_length: 14
j_call: TRBJ1-2
cdr3_aa: CASSAANWDYGYTF
cdr3_nt: TGTGCCAGCAGTGCGGCGAATTGGGACTATGGCTACACCTTC

clone_size: few
v_call: TRBV2
d_call: TRBD2
cdr3_length: 16
j_call: TRBJ2-2
cdr3_aa: CASSGGLAGGLGELFF
cdr3_nt: TGTGCCAGCAGTGGTGGACTAGCGGGAGGTCTCGGGGAGCTGTTTTTT

clone_size: few
v_call: TRBV7-2
d_call: TRBD1
cdr3_length: 13
j_call: TRBJ2-1
cdr3_aa: CASSYGQVGEQFF
cdr3_nt: TGTGCCAGCAGCTACGGACAGGTTGGAGAGCAGTTCTTC

clone_size: -
v_call: TRBV27
d_call: -
cdr3_length: 13
j_call: TRBJ2-3
cdr3_aa: CASSLSRGDTQYF
cdr3_nt: TGTGCCAGCAGTTTATCCAGGGGCGATACGCAGTATTTT

clone_size: -
v_call: TRBV2
d_call: -
cdr3_length: 16
j_call: TRBJ2-4
cdr3_aa: CATAPRTAPRGNIQYF
cdr3_nt: TGTGCCACAGCGCCCCGGACAGCCCCTCGAGGAAACATTCAGTACTTC

clone_size: -
v_call: TRBV15
d_call: TRBD2
cdr3_length: 18
j_call: TRBJ2-7
cdr3_aa: CATSRASSSGRASYEQYF
cdr3_nt: TGTGCCACCAGCAGGGCTAGTTCTAGCGGGAGGGCCTCGTACGAGCAGTACTTC

clone_size: -
v_call: TRBV7-6
d_call: -
cdr3_length: 14
j_call: TRBJ2-2
cdr3_aa: CASSATVNTGELFF
cdr3_nt: TGTGCCAGCTCTGCCACAGTGAACACCGGGGAGCTGTTTTTT

clone_size: -
v_call: TRBV6-1
d_call: -
cdr3_length: 13
j_call: TRBJ1-2
cdr3_aa: CASSEGRIYGYTF
cdr3_nt: TGTGCCAGCAGTGAAGGACGGATATATGGCTACACCTTC

clone_size: once
v_call: TRBV2
d_call: TRBD1
cdr3_length: 14
j_call: TRBJ2-7
cdr3_aa: CASRDRRHPYEQYF
cdr3_nt: TGTGCCAGCAGGGACAGGAGACACCCCTACGAGCAGTACTTC

clone_size: -
v_call: TRBV6-1
d_call: -
cdr3_length: 12
j_call: TRBJ1-1
cdr3_aa: CASSLDRTEAFF
cdr3_nt: TGTGCCAGCAGCCTCGACCGCACTGAAGCTTTCTTT

clone_size: once
v_call: TRBV28
d_call: -
cdr3_length: 14
j_call: TRBJ2-2
cdr3_aa: CASSLGSAAGELFF
cdr3_nt: TGTGCCAGCAGTTTAGGGTCAGCGGCCGGGGAGCTGTTTTTT

clone_size: few
v_call: TRBV30
d_call: -
cdr3_length: 13
j_call: TRBJ2-7
cdr3_aa: CAWEGGRRYEQYF
cdr3_nt: TGTGCCTGGGAAGGGGGGAGGAGGTACGAGCAGTACTTC

clone_size: -
v_call: TRBV7-9
d_call: -
cdr3_length: 14
j_call: TRBJ1-1
cdr3_aa: CASSLGGQQTEAFF
cdr3_nt: TGTGCCAGCAGCTTAGGAGGACAGCAGACTGAAGCTTTCTTT

clone_size: -
v_call: TRBV4-1
d_call: TRBD1
cdr3_length: 14
j_call: TRBJ2-3
cdr3_aa: CASSLTGGTDTQYF
cdr3_nt: TGCGCCAGCAGCCTGACAGGGGGCACAGATACGCAGTATTTT

clone_size: few
v_call: TRBV7-6
d_call: -
cdr3_length: 15
j_call: TRBJ2-1
cdr3_aa: CASSLLAGQDNEQFF
cdr3_nt: TGTGCCAGCAGCTTATTGGCGGGCCAGGACAATGAGCAGTTCTTC

clone_size: -
v_call: TRBV4-1
d_call: -
cdr3_length: 16
j_call: TRBJ2-5
cdr3_aa: CASSHPSPLGEETQYF
cdr3_nt: TGCGCCAGCAGCCACCCTTCCCCCCTAGGGGAAGAGACCCAGTACTTC

clone_size: few
v_call: TRBV2
d_call: -
cdr3_length: 12
j_call: TRBJ2-1
cdr3_aa: CASSQGYNEQFF
cdr3_nt: TGTGCCAGCAGTCAGGGCTACAATGAGCAGTTCTTC

clone_size: -
v_call: TRBV4-1
d_call: TRBD1
cdr3_length: 15
j_call: TRBJ1-2
cdr3_aa: CASSQGPTGGGGYTF
cdr3_nt: TGCGCCAGCAGCCAAGGGCCGACAGGGGGAGGCGGCTACACCTTC

clone_size: -
v_call: TRBV7-2
d_call: -
cdr3_length: 15
j_call: TRBJ2-3
cdr3_aa: CASPRELSDTDTQYF
cdr3_nt: TGTGCCAGCCCCCGGGAACTGTCAGACACAGATACGCAGTATTTT

clone_size: -
v_call: TRBV28
d_call: TRBD1
cdr3_length: 17
j_call: TRBJ2-3
cdr3_aa: CASSFSPGQGAWDTQYF
cdr3_nt: TGTGCCAGCAGTTTCTCTCCGGGACAGGGGGCTTGGGATACGCAGTATTTT

clone_size: once
v_call: TRBV11-2
d_call: -
cdr3_length: 14
j_call: TRBJ1-1
cdr3_aa: CASSLGDSSTEAFF
cdr3_nt: TGTGCCAGCAGCTTAGGAGACAGCAGCACTGAAGCTTTCTTT

clone_size: -
v_call: TRBV7-2
d_call: -
cdr3_length: 15
j_call: TRBJ2-1
cdr3_aa: CASSLEPNSYNEQFF
cdr3_nt: TGTGCCAGCAGCTTAGAACCAAACTCCTACAATGAGCAGTTCTTC

clone_size: -
v_call: TRBV13
d_call: -
cdr3_length: 12
j_call: TRBJ1-4
cdr3_aa: CASSQNNEKLFF
cdr3_nt: TGTGCCAGCAGTCAAAATAATGAAAAACTGTTTTTT

clone_size: -
v_call: TRBV5-4
d_call: TRBD1
cdr3_length: 14
j_call: TRBJ2-3
cdr3_aa: CASSQDRGADTQYF
cdr3_nt: TGTGCCAGCAGCCAGGACAGGGGGGCCGATACGCAGTATTTT

clone_size: -
v_call: TRBV5-6
d_call: TRBD1
cdr3_length: 16
j_call: TRBJ1-5
cdr3_aa: CASSQGAGQTNQPQHF
cdr3_nt: TGTGCCAGCAGCCAGGGGGCGGGACAGACTAATCAGCCCCAGCATTTT

clone_size: -
v_call: TRBV7-9
d_call: -
cdr3_length: 17
j_call: TRBJ2-5
cdr3_aa: CASSLGAASGLQETQYF
cdr3_nt: TGTGCCAGCAGCTTAGGCGCAGCCAGCGGACTTCAAGAGACCCAGTACTTC

clone_size: -
v_call: TRBV7-3
d_call: -
cdr3_length: 14
j_call: TRBJ2-2
cdr3_aa: CASSRTPTSGELFF
cdr3_nt: TGTGCCAGCAGCCGGACACCGACGTCCGGGGAGCTGTTTTTT